This passage covers 21 T cell receptor beta chains from one sample sequenced in a study of T-cell memory formation after mild COVID-19. Via MiXCR, TCRdb re-called the 5' RACE reads, giving one row per CDR3 protein. Altogether fewer than 75,000 distinct CDR3 sequences are present, 12% being singletons, with the ten largest covering 24%. Sequences were obtained from PBMCs or a T cell subset sorted from them (not recorded which). The receptors were sampled from a man younger than 35 who had mild COVID-19 (a few samples of this study predate the infection). Cell type and time point are not known.

This clonotype was found a few times. The V gene is TRBV18, the J gene TRBJ2-3; D is unclear. V was cut by 1 base and J by 0 bases, with 8 bases left in between. From germline, CDR1 is KGHSH and CDR2 LQKENI. The CDR3 is 15 amino acids. The CDR3 DNA reads TGTGCCAGCTCACCACTCGCGTCTAGCACAGATACGCAGTATTTT. Residues: CASSPLASSTDTQYF.

The chain combines TRBV18 with TRBJ1-1, with 7 bases lining up with TRBD1. The CDR3 consists of 15 residues. CDR1 KGHSH and CDR2 LQKENI come from the germline V gene. V shed 5 bases and J 1 base; nucleotides not matched to a gene: 7. CDR3 residues: CASSATGTANTEAFF. The CDR3 DNA is TGTGCCAGCTCAGCGACCGGGACAGCGAACACTGAAGCTTTCTTT.

This clonotype was seen a few times. The chain employs TRBV18 and TRBJ2-6; tentative D call: TRBD1 (6 bases). This CDR3 comprises 17 residues. Germline V gene data show CDR1 as KGHSH and CDR2 as LQKENI. V was clipped by 4 bases and J by 0 bases, with 13 bases between them. CDR3 DNA sequence: TGTGCCAGCTCACTAGGGGAGACAGGCTCTGGGGCCAACGTCCTGACTTTC. As protein: CASSLGETGSGANVLTF.

The sample holds a few counts of this clonotype. V usage is TRBV7-2 and J usage is TRBJ1-2; D unclear. This CDR3 is built from 11 residues. CDR1 and CDR2 from the germline V gene are SGHTA and FQGNSA. The V gene lost 5 bases and the J gene lost 5 bases, with 6 bases spanning the gap. CDR3 residues: CASSLEYGYTF. The DNA for the CDR3 is TGTGCCAGCAGCCTTGAATATGGCTACACCTTC.

This rearrangement joins TRBV6-4 to TRBJ2-1, with TRBD2 matching over 8 bases. Trimming removed 5 bases from V and 5 bases from J; junction bases left unmatched: 2. The CDR3 extends over 13 amino acids. From germline, CDR1 is MRHNA and CDR2 SNTAGT. Here the CDR3 DNA reads TGTGCCAGCAGTCCGACTAGCGACAATGAGCAGTTCTTC. This gives the protein CASSPTSDNEQFF.

In this sample, this clonotype turned up a few times. The V gene is TRBV7-8, the J gene TRBJ1-1; D possibly corresponds to TRBD1 (5 bases). CDR3 length: 14 amino acids. The germline CDR1 and CDR2 sequences are SGHVS and FQNEAQ. The germline V and J ends were trimmed by 6 bases and 1 base, with 12 bases remaining between them. The CDR3 sequence: CASRGETGNTEAFF. In nucleotides, the CDR3 is TGTGCCAGCAGAGGGGAGACGGGGAACACTGAAGCTTTCTTT.

There are a few counts of this clonotype. The V call is TRBV18, the J call TRBJ1-5; 9 bases agree with TRBD1. The CDR3 runs 15 residues. The germline gives CDR1 KGHSH, CDR2 LQKENI. The trim removed 3 bases at V and 7 bases at J, leaving 7 bases unmatched. CDR3 amino acids: CASSPGTGTSQPQHF. CDR3 bases: TGTGCCAGCTCACCCGGGACAGGGACAAGCCAGCCCCAGCATTTT. Based on the CDR3 plus reference TRBV18 and TRBJ1-5, the full variable domain is NAGVMQNPRHLVRRRGQEARLRCSPMKGHSHVYWYRQLPEEGLKFMVYLQKENIIDESGMPKERFSAEFPKEGPSILRIQQVVRGDSAAYFCASSPGTGTSQPQHFGDGTRLSIL.

The chain employs TRBV20-1 and TRBJ1-1, with TRBD1 matching 8 bases. Trimming at V came to 5 bases and at J to 1 base, leaving 3 bases not matched to a gene. Germline assignment: CDR1 DFQATT and CDR2 SNEGSKA (reference sequence). The CDR3 runs to 13 residues. This CDR3 reads CSASGTGNTEAFF. CDR3 DNA sequence: TGCAGTGCTTCTGGGACAGGGAACACTGAAGCTTTCTTT.

This clonotype was counted many times. The chain joins TRBV6-6 to TRBJ2-2, with 8 bases matching TRBD1. There are 15 residues in the CDR3. With 6 bases clipped from V and 4 bases from J, the junction kept 7 bases outside the gene matches. Germline CDR1 and CDR2: MNHNY and SVGAGI (reference sequence). The CDR3 region is CASRAGGLGTGELFF. The CDR3 coding sequence is TGTGCCAGCAGAGCAGGGGGCCTGGGCACCGGGGAGCTGTTTTTT.

The genes are TRBV6-2 or TRBV6-3 and TRBJ1-2; no firm D call. Germline CDR1 and CDR2: MNHEY and SVGEGT. Trimming took 6 bases from V and 4 from J, leaving 6 bases between them. The CDR3 covers 11 residues. CDR3 region: CASSWTYGYTF. The CDR3 coding sequence is TGTGCCAGCAGCTGGACCTATGGCTACACCTTC.

This clonotype was observed a handful of times. This CDR3 reads CSAGPGAQETQYF. The CDR3 DNA is TGCAGTGCTGGTCCGGGGGCCCAAGAGACCCAGTACTTC. The V and J genes are TRBV20-1 and TRBJ2-5, with D possibly called TRBD1 or TRBD2 (6 bases each). This CDR3 comprises 13 residues. The germline gives CDR1 DFQATT, CDR2 SNEGSKA (reference sequence). Trimming pared 5 bases from V and 1 base from J, leaving 11 bases between.

In this sample, this clonotype turned up a few times. The chain employs TRBV4-1 and TRBJ1-1; D not certain. The V end lost 1 base, the J end lost 13 bases, and 13 bases lay between the germline ends. Germline values: CDR1 MGHRA, CDR2 YSYEKL. This CDR3 is built from 12 residues. Here the CDR3 reads CASSQVGGAVFF. CDR3 sequence (DNA): TGCGCCAGCAGCCAAGTCGGCGGCGCCGTTTTCTTT.

This clonotype was counted between two and nine times. The V gene is TRBV7-6, the J gene TRBJ2-3, with 14 bases that match TRBD2. After removal of 5 bases from V and 7 bases from J, the junction contained 8 bases not matched to a gene. Germline CDR1 reads SGHVS; CDR2 reads FNYEAQ. This CDR3 spans 16 amino acids. The CDR3 region is CASSPGTSGGPNTQYF. CDR3 DNA: TGTGCCAGCAGCCCCGGGACTAGCGGGGGCCCCAATACGCAGTATTTT.

The chain has TRBV11-1 and TRBJ1-1; D is unresolved. This CDR3 contains 13 residues. Germline V lookup: CDR1 SGHAT, CDR2 FQDESV (reference sequence). V lost 5 bases to trimming and J lost 4 bases, with 11 bases between them. The CDR3 loop is CASSIQPGTEAFF. DNA for the CDR3: TGTGCCAGCAGCATCCAGCCAGGCACTGAAGCTTTCTTT.

The sample holds many counts of this clonotype. The rearrangement links TRBV6-5 to TRBJ2-3; TRBD2 aligns across 13 bases. Germline CDR1 MNHEY, CDR2 SVGAGI. CDR3 size: 19 residues. V trimming: 7 bases; J trimming: 3 bases; junction bases outside the gene matches: 16. CDR3 region: CASKRSGLAGARLTDTQYF. CDR3 in DNA: TGTGCCAGCAAACGAAGTGGACTAGCGGGGGCGAGGCTTACAGATACGCAGTATTTT.

The chain recombines TRBV7-9 with TRBJ2-7; no clear D. CDR1 is SEHNR, CDR2 FQNEAQ, per germline (reference sequence). The CDR3 is 14 amino acids. V lost 4 bases, J lost 0 bases, and 10 bases lay in between. CDR3 in amino acids: CASSSTASSYEQYF. CDR3 DNA: TGTGCCAGCAGCTCCACGGCCAGCTCCTACGAGCAGTACTTC.

This clonotype has just one count. The chain recombines TRBV3-1 with TRBJ1-2; D is unresolved. Trimming took off 0 bases at V and 9 bases at J, with 14 bases between the two ends. Germline V gene sequence: CDR1 LGHDT, CDR2 YNNKEL (reference sequence). CDR3 length: 14 residues. The CDR3 region has the DNA TGTGCCAGCAGCCAAGAGCGGGTTGAGTCCCGCTACACCTTC. Protein: CASSQERVESRYTF.

Of note for this clonotype: A read error is possible here, since a much larger clone lies one base away. V is TRBV7-3 and J is TRBJ2-3; D might be TRBD2 (6 bases). Per germline, CDR1 SGHTA and CDR2 FQGTGA. The CDR3 has 14 amino acids. Here the CDR3 reads CDSSLGTSTDTQYF. DNA of the CDR3: TGTGACAGCAGCTTAGGGACTAGCACAGATACGCAGTATTTT.

This sequence joins TRBV7-2 and TRBJ2-1, with D possibly matching TRBD1 (5 bases). CDR3 length: 15 amino acids. Trimming stripped 3 bases from V and 4 bases from J, with 13 bases between. The V gene's germline CDR1 is SGHTA and CDR2 FQGNSA. The CDR3 nucleotides are TGTGCCAGCAGCTTTGACAGAGACTTTTACAATGAGCAGTTCTTC. Residues: CASSFDRDFYNEQFF.

This clonotype was counted ten times or more. The rearrangement joins TRBV5-1 to TRBJ2-3; TRBD1 or TRBD2 may be the D gene (5 bases each). Germline V gives CDR1 SGHRS, CDR2 YFSETQ. The ends were cut back, 4 bases at V and 4 bases at J, with 16 bases in the middle. The length of the CDR3 is 15 residues. In DNA form, the CDR3 reads TGCGCCAGCAGCCGGGACCAAGGCAGATCAGATACGCAGTATTTT. This translates into CASSRDQGRSDTQYF.

This clonotype occurred many times. The rearrangement links TRBV7-2 to TRBJ2-5; D may be TRBD1 (5 bases). Germline V gives CDR1 SGHTA, CDR2 FQGNSA. Trimming removed 0 bases from V and 0 bases from J, with 11 bases in between. The CDR3 has 16 amino acids. The CDR3 protein is CASSLAKGLDQETQYF. In nucleotides, the CDR3 is TGTGCCAGCAGCTTAGCGAAGGGGCTGGACCAAGAGACCCAGTACTTC.